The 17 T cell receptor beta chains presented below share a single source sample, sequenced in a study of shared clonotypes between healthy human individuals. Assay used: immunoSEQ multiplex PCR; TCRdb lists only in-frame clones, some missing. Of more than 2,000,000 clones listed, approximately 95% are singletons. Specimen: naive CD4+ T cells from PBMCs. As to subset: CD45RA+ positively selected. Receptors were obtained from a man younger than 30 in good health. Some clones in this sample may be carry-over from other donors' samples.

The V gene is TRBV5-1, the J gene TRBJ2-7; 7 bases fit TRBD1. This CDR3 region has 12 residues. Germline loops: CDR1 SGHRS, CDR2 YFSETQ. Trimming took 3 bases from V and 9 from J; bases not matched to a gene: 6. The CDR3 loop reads CASSSDRVRQYF. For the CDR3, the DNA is TGCGCCAGCAGCTCTGACAGGGTGCGGCAGTACTTC.

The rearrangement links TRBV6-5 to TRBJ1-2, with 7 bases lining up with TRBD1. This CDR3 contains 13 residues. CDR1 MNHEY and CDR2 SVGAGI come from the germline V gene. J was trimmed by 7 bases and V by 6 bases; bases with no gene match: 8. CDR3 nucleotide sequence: TGTGCCAGCAGCCAACAGGGGTTCAGTGGCTACACCTTC. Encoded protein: CASSQQGFSGYTF.

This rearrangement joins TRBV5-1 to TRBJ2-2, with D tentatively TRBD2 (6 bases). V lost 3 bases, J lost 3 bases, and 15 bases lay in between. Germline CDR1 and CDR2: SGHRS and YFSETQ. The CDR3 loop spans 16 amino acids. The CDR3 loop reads CASSSTGDLYTGELFF. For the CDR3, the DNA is TGCGCCAGCAGCTCAACGGGAGATCTTTACACCGGGGAGCTGTTTTTT.

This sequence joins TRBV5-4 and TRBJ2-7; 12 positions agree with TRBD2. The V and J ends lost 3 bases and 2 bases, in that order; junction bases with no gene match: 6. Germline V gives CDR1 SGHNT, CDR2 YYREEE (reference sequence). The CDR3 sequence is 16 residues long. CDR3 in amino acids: CASSSGASGRAYEQYF. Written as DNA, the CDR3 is TGTGCCAGCAGCTCGGGAGCTAGCGGGAGGGCCTACGAGCAGTACTTC.

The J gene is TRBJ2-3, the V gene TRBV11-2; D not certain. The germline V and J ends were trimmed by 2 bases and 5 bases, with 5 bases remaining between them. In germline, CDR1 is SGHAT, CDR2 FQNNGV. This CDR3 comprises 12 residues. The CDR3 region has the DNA TGTGCCAGCAGCTTACTAAAAGATACGCAGTATTTT. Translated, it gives CASSLLKDTQYF.

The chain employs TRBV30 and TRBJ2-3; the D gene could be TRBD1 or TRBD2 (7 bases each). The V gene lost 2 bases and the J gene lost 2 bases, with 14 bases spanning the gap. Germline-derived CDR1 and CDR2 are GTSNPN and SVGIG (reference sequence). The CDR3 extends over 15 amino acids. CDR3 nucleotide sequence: TGTGCCTGGAGTCAGGGGGGGCGTACCACAGATACGCAGTATTTT. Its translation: CAWSQGGRTTDTQYF.

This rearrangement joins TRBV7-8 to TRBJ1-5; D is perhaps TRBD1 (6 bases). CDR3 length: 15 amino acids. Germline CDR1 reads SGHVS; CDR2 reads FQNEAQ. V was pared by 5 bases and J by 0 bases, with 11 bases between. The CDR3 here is CASSPGQNSNQPQHF. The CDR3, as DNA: TGTGCCAGCAGCCCAGGACAGAATAGCAATCAGCCCCAGCATTTT.

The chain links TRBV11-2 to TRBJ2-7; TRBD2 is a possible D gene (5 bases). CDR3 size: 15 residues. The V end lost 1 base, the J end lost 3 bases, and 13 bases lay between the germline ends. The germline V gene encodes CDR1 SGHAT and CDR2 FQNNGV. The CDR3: CASSLGFASYYEQYF. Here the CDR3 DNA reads TGTGCCAGCAGCTTAGGGTTTGCTAGCTACTACGAGCAGTACTTC. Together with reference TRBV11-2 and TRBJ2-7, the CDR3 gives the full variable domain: EAGVAQSPRYKIIEKRQSVAFWCNPISGHATLYWYQQILGQGPKLLIQFQNNGVVDDSQLPKDRFSAERLKGVDSTLKIQPAKLEDSAVYLCASSLGFASYYEQYFGPGTRLTVT.

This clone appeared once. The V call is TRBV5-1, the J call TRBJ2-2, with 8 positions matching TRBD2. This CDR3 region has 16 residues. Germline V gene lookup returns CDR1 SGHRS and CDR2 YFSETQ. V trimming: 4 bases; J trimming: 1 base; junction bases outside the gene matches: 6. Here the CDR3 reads CASSPIAGLNTGELFF. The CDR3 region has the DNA TGCGCCAGCAGCCCAATAGCGGGGCTGAACACCGGGGAGCTGTTTTTT.

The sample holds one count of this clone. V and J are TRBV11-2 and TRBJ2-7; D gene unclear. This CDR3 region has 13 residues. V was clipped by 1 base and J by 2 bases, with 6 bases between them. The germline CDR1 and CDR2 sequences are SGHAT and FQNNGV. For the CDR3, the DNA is TGTGCCAGCAGCTTAGGTCATCCCTACGAGCAGTACTTC. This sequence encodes CASSLGHPYEQYF.

CDR3 bases: TGTGCCCGAGAGACAGGGGTCTATGGCTACACCTTC. Amino acid sequence: CARETGVYGYTF. This chain joins TRBV7-7 and TRBJ1-2; TRBD1 matches at 8 bases. V trimming: 11 bases; J trimming: 4 bases; junction bases outside the gene matches: 6. The germline V gene encodes CDR1 SSHAT and CDR2 FNYEAQ (reference sequence). The CDR3 spans 12 residues.

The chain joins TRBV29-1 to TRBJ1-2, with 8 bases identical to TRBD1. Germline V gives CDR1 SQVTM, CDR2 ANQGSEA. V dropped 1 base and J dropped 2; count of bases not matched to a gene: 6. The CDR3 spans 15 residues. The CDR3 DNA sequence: TGCAGCGTTGAAGGTCCAGGGGGCCAGAACTATGGCTACACCTTC. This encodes CSVEGPGGQNYGYTF. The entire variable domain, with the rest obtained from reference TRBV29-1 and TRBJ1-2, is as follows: SAVISQKPSRDICQRGTSLTIQCQVDSQVTMMFWYRQQPGQSLTLIATANQGSEATYESGFVIDKFPISRPNLTFSTLTVSNMSPEDSSIYLCSVEGPGGQNYGYTFGSGTRLTVV.

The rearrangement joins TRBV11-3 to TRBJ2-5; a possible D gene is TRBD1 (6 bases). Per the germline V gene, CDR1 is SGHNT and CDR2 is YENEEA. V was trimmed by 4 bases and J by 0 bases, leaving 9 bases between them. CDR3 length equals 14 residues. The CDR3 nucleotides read TGTGCCAGCAGCTCCAGACAGGACCAAGAGACCCAGTACTTC. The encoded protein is CASSSRQDQETQYF.

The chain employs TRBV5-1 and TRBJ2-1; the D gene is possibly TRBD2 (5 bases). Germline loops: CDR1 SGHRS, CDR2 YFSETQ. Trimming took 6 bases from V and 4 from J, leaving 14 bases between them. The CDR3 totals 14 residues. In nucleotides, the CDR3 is TGCGCCAGCACCCCGGAGGCATCGTACAATGAGCAGTTCTTC. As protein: CASTPEASYNEQFF.

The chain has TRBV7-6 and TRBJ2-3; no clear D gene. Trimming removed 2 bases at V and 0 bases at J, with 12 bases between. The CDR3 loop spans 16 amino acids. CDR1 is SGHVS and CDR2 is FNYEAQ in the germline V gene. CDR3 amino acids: CASSLMGKPSTDTQYF. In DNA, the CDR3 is TGTGCCAGCAGCTTAATGGGGAAACCTAGCACAGATACGCAGTATTTT.

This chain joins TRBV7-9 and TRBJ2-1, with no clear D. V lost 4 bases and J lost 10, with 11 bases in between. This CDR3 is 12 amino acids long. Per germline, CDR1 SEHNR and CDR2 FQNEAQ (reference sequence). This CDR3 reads CASSSVWNEQFF. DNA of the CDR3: TGTGCCAGCAGCTCCGTTTGGAACGAGCAGTTCTTC.

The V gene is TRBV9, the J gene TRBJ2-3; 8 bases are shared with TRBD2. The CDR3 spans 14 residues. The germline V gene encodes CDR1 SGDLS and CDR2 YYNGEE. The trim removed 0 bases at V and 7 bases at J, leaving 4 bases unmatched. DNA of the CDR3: TGTGCCAGCAGCGTAGGCGGGGGGCATCATACGCAGTATTTT. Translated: CASSVGGGHHTQYF.